The 10 T cell receptor beta chains listed next were all sequenced from one sample in a study of cytomegalovirus exposure and HLA in healthy donors. 13 Jbeta primers and 60 Vbeta primers were used for the PCR. The repertoire was sequenced with immunoSEQ multiplex PCR; TCRdb's copy has only in-frame clones and lacks some. The table lists about 180,000 clones, approximately 80% of them singletons. Sequenced material: PBMCs. The receptors derive from a woman in her forties or fifties in good health and CMV-seronegative.

V and J are TRBV11-2 and TRBJ2-2, with 15 bases aligning to TRBD2. Germline lookup yields CDR1 SGHAT and CDR2 FQNNGV. V was pared by 0 bases and J by 7 bases, with 12 bases of the junction left unmatched. The CDR3 covers 20 residues. The CDR3 DNA reads as TGTGCCAGCAGCTTAGATAGAACCGGACTAGCGGGAGGGCTAATCGGGGAGCTGTTTTTT. Amino acid sequence: CASSLDRTGLAGGLIGELFF.

This clone has more than one count but fewer than ten. This chain uses TRBV6-5 with TRBJ1-3; TRBD1 agrees at 7 bases. The germline V gene encodes CDR1 MNHEY and CDR2 SVGAGI. V lost 5 bases, J lost 7 bases, and 2 bases stayed unmatched. The CDR3 consists of 12 residues. CDR3 bases: TGTGCCAGCAGTCCCAGGGGGAACACCATATATTTT. Protein product: CASSPRGNTIYF.

This clone was detected once. The J gene is TRBJ2-5, the V gene TRBV2; 7 bases are a match to TRBD1. The trim removed 11 bases at V and 0 bases at J, leaving 6 bases unmatched. Germline V gene sequence: CDR1 SNHLY, CDR2 FYNNEI. This CDR3 has 13 residues. The CDR3 is CAAGTEYQETQYF. The CDR3 nucleotides read TGTGCCGCCGGGACAGAGTACCAAGAGACCCAGTACTTC.

This rearrangement joins TRBV19 to TRBJ1-5; D remains unclear. Trimming removed 5 bases at V and 7 bases at J, with 12 bases between. Germline lookup yields CDR1 LNHDA and CDR2 SQIVND (reference sequence). This CDR3 has 13 residues. The CDR3 spells CASSQFREQPQHF. The CDR3 DNA reads TGTGCCAGTAGTCAATTCCGGGAGCAGCCCCAGCATTTT.

This chain links TRBV7-2 with TRBJ2-3, with 7 nucleotides matching TRBD2. The germline V gene has CDR1 SGHTA and CDR2 FQGNSA. V lost 0 bases and J lost 2; bases outside the gene matches: 2. This CDR3 comprises 15 residues. This CDR3 is CASSLAGGNTDTQYF. The CDR3 coding sequence is TGTGCCAGCAGCTTAGCGGGGGGGAACACAGATACGCAGTATTTT.

This rearrangement joins TRBV12-1 to TRBJ1-1. TRBV12-1 counts as a pseudogene. This CDR3 has 11 amino acids. The CDR3 sequence: CASSLGGEAFF. The CDR3 nucleotides are TGTGCCAGCAGCCTGGGGGGGGAAGCTTTCTTT.

The chain couples TRBV25-1 to TRBJ1-6; D uncertain. The CDR3 is 15 amino acids. V lost 9 bases to trimming and J lost 3 bases, with 15 bases between them. The germline CDR1 and CDR2 sequences are MGHDK and SYGVNS. The CDR3 DNA reads as TGTGCCAGTGAACAGTCGGGGATCTATAATTCACCCCTCCACTTT. Its protein product is CASEQSGIYNSPLHF.

The V and J genes are TRBV9 and TRBJ2-1; 13 nucleotides line up with TRBD2. CDR1 and CDR2 (germline): SGDLS, YYNGEE. The CDR3 length is 19 residues. The junction had 8 bases not matched to a gene; V was cut back by 0 bases and J by 2 bases. The CDR3 DNA reads TGTGCCAGCAGCGTAGACCGGACTAGCGGGAGATTCCCCTACAATGAGCAGTTCTTC. As protein: CASSVDRTSGRFPYNEQFF.

The chain employs TRBV6-5 and TRBJ1-5; weak D call: TRBD1 (5 bases). Trimming took off 5 bases at V and 6 bases at J, with 17 bases between the two ends. Germline loops: CDR1 MNHEY, CDR2 SVGAGI. The CDR3 consists of 15 residues. This chain's CDR3 is CASSTRGFGGQPQHF. The CDR3 DNA reads as TGTGCCAGCAGTACCCGCGGCTTCGGGGGTCAGCCCCAGCATTTT.

The rearrangement uses TRBV7-2 and TRBJ1-5; D is perhaps TRBD1 (5 bases). Looked up from germline, CDR1 is SGHTA and CDR2 is FQGNSA. This CDR3 region has 14 residues. With 1 base removed from V and 5 bases from J, the gap between germline ends came to 9 bases. The CDR3 here is CASSLGGEYQPQHF. CDR3 sequence (DNA): TGTGCCAGCAGCTTAGGGGGGGAATATCAGCCCCAGCATTTT.